Reported below is one T cell receptor (beta chain). The sample belongs to a study of beta chain features in type 1 diabetes. The CDR3 runs 14 residues. Germline V gene lookup returns CDR1 LGHNA and CDR2 YSLEER. The V end lost 2 bases, the J end lost 4 bases, and 9 bases lay between the germline ends. What was sequenced were expressed TCRB transcripts, since all of the isolated RNA had been reverse transcribed. Clones were sequenced by immunoSEQ multiplex PCR, and TCRdb holds only the in-frame ones, with some missing. The sample includes hundreds of thousands of clones, 15% to 18% of them seen just once.

The receptor comes from a man aged 18-30 years in good health. This chain joins TRBV4-3 and TRBJ2-1; D is perhaps TRBD1 (6 bases). Sequencing used naive CD4+ T cells from blood. The CDR3 nucleotides are TGCGCCAGCAGCCAACAGGGGACATACAATGAGCAGTTCTTC. As protein: CASSQQGTYNEQFF.